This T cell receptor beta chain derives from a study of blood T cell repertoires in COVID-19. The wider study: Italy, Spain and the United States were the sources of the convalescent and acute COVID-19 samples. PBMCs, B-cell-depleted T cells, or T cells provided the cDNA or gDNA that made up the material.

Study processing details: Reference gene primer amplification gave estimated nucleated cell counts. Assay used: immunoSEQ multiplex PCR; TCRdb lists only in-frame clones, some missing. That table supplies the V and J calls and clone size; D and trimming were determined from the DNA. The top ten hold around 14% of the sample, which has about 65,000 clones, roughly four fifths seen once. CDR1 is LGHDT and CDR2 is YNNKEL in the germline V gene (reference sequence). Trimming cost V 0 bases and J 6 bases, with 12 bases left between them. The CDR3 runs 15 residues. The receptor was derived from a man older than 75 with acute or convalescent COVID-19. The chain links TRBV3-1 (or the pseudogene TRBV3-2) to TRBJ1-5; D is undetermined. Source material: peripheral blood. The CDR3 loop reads CASSQEPTPGQPQHF. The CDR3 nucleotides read TGTGCCAGCAGCCAAGAACCGACCCCGGGTCAGCCCCAGCATTTT.